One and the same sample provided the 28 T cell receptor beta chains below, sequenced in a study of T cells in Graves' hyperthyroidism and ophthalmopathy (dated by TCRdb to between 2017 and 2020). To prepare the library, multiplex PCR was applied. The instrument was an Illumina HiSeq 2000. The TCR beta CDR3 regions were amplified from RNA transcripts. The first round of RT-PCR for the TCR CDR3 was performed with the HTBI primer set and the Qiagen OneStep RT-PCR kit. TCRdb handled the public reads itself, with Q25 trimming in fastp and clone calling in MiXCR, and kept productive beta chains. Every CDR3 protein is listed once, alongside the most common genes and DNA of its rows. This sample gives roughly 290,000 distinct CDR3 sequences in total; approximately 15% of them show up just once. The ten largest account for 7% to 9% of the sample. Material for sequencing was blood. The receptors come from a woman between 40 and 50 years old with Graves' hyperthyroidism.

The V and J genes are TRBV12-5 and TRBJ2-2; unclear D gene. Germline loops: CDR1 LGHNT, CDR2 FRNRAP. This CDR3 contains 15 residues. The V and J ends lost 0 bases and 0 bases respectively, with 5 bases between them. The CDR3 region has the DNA TGTGCTAGTGGTTTGGTCCACTCGAACACCGGGGAGCTGTTTTTT. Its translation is CASGLVHSNTGELFF.

The CDR3 sequence is CSAEDRALTDTQYF. In nucleotides, the CDR3 is TGCAGTGCCGAGGACAGGGCTCTCACAGATACGCAGTATTTT. V usage is TRBV20-1 and J usage is TRBJ2-3, with 8 bases lining up with TRBD1. There are 14 residues in the CDR3. The V segment lost 6 bases and the J segment 2 bases; nucleotides outside the gene matches: 7. Germline-derived CDR1 and CDR2 are DFQATT and SNEGSKA (reference sequence).

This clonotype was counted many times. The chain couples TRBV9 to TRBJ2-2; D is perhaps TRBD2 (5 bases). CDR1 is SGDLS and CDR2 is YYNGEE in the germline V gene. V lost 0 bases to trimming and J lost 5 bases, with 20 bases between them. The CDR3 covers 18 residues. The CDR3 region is CASSVGVGASLGTGELFF. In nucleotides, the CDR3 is TGTGCCAGCAGCGTAGGGGTGGGAGCGTCACTCGGGACCGGGGAGCTGTTTTTT.

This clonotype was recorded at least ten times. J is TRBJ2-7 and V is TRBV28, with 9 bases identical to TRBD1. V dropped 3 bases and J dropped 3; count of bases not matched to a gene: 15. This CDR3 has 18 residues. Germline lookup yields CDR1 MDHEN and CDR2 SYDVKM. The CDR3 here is CASSFEHPGGQGFYEQYF. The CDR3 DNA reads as TGTGCCAGCAGTTTTGAACACCCTGGGGGACAGGGATTCTACGAGCAGTACTTC.

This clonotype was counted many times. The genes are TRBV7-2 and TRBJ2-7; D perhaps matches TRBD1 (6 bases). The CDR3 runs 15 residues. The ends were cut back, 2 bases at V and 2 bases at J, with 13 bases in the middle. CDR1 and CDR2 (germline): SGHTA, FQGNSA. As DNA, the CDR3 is TGTGCCAGCAGCTTATATTGGACAGAGACCTACGAGCAGTACTTC. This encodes CASSLYWTETYEQYF.

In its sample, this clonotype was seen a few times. CDR3 sequence (DNA): TGTGCCAGTAGTATAAGACTAGCGGGAGGAGGTACGCAGTATTTT. This translates into CASSIRLAGGGTQYF. This sequence joins TRBV19 and TRBJ2-3; TRBD2 aligns across 13 bases. The ends lost 2 bases at V and 8 bases at J; junction bases unmatched: 4. This CDR3 spans 15 amino acids. The germline gives CDR1 LNHDA, CDR2 SQIVND (reference sequence).

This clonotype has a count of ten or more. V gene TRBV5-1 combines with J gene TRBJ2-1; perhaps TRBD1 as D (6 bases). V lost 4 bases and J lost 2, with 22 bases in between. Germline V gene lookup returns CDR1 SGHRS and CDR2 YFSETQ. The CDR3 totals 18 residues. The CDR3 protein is CASSKTGHPDPPYNEQFF. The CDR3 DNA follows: TGCGCCAGCAGCAAAACGGGACATCCGGACCCACCCTACAATGAGCAGTTCTTC.

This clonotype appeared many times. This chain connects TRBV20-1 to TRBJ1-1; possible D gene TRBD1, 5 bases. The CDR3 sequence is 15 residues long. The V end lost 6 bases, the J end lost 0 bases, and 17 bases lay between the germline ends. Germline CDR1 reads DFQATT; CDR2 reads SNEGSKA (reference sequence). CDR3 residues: CSASEGTAMNTEAFF. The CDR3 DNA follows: TGCAGTGCGTCCGAAGGGACGGCCATGAACACTGAAGCTTTCTTT.

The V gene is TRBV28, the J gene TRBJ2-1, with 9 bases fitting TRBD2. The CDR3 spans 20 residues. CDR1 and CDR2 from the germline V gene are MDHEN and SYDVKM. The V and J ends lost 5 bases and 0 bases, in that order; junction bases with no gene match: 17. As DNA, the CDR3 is TGTGCCAGCAGTCCCCGGGCGAGCGGGAGGAGGCGGAGCTCCTACAATGAGCAGTTCTTC. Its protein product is CASSPRASGRRRSSYNEQFF.

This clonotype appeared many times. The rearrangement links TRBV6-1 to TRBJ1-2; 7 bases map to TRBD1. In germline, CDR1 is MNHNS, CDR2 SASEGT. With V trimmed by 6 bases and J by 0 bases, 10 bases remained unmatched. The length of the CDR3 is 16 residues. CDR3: CASRTGQAASNYGYTF. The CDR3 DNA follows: TGTGCCAGCAGGACAGGGCAGGCTGCGTCTAACTATGGCTACACCTTC.

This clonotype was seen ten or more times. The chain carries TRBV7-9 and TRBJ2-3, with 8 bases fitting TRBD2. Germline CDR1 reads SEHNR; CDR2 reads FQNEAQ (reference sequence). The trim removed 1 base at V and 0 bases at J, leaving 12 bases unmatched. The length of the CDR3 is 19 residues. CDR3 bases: TGTGCCAGCAGCTTAGACTGGAGCGGGAGCGGTATTAGCACAGATACGCAGTATTTT. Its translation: CASSLDWSGSGISTDTQYF.

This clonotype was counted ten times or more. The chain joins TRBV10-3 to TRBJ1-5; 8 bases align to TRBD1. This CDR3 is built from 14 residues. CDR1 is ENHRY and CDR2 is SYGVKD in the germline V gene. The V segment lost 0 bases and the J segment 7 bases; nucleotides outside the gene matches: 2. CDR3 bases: TGTGCCATCAGTGAGTCACAGGGGGGGCAGCCCCAGCATTTT. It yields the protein CAISESQGGQPQHF.

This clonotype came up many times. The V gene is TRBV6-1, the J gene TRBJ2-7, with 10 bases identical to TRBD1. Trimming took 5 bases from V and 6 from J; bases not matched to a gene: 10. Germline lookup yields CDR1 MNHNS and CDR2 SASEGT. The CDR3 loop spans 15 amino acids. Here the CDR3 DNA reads TGTGCCAGCAGTCCAGCCGGGACAGGGGTTCGCGAGCAGTACTTC. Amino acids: CASSPAGTGVREQYF.

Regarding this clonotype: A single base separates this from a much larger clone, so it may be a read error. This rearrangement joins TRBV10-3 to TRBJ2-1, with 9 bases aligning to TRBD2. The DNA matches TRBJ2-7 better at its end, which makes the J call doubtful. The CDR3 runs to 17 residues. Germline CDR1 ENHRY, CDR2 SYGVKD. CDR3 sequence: CASSPLPSGDRYNEQYF. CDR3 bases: TGTGCCAGCAGTCCACTACCTAGCGGGGACCGATACAATGAGCAGTACTTC.

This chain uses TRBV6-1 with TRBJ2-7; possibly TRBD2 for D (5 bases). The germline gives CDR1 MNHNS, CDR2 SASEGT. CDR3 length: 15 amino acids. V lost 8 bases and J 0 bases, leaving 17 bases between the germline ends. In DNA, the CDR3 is TGTGCCAGCCGTGTGAGAGGGCTCCCCTCCTACGAGCAGTACTTC. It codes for CASRVRGLPSYEQYF.

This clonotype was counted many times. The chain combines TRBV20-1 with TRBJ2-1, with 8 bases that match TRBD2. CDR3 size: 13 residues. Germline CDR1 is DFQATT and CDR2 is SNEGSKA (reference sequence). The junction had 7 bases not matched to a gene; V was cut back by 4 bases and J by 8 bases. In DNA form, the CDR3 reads TGCAGTGCTAAAAAAGCGGGAGCCGATGAGCAGTTCTTC. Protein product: CSAKKAGADEQFF.

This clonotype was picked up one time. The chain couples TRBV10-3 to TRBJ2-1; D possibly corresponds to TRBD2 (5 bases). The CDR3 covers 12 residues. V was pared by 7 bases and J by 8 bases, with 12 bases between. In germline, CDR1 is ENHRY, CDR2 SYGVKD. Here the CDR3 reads CAITGPGYEQFF. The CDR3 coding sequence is TGTGCCATCACCGGGCCGGGGTATGAGCAGTTCTTC.

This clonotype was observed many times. The CDR3 is CASSEALGPGTARAGYTF. The CDR3 bases are TGTGCCAGCAGTGAAGCGCTTGGTCCCGGGACAGCCAGGGCTGGCTACACCTTC. The genes are TRBV2 and TRBJ1-2; 7 bases line up with TRBD1. J was trimmed by 7 bases and V by 0 bases; bases with no gene match: 17. Germline V lookup: CDR1 SNHLY, CDR2 FYNNEI. The CDR3 loop spans 18 amino acids.

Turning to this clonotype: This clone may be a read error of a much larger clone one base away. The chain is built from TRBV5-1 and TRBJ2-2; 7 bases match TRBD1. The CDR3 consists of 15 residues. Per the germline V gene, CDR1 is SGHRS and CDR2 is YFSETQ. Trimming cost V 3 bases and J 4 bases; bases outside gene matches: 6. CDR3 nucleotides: TGCGCCAGCAGCTACGGACAGGACGGCACCGGGGAGCTGTTTTTT. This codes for CASSYGQDGTGELFF.

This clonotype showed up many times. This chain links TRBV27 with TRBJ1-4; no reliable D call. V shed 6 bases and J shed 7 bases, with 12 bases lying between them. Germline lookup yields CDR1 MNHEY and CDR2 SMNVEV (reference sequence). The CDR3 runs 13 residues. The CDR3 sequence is CASSKTGSEKLFF. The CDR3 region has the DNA TGTGCCAGCAGCAAGACGGGCTCTGAAAAACTGTTTTTT. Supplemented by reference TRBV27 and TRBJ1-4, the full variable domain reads EAQVTQNPRYLITVTGKKLTVTCSQNMNHEYMSWYRQDPGLGLRQIYYSMNVEVTDKGDVPEGYKVSRKEKRNFPLILESPSPNQTSLYFCASSKTGSEKLFFGSGTQLSVL.

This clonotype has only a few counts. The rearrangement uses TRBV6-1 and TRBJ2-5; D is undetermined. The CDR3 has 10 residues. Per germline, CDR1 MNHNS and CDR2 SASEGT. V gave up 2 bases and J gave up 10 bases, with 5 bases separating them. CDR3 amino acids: CASSERDQYF. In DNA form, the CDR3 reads TGTGCCAGCAGTGAAAGGGACCAGTACTTC.

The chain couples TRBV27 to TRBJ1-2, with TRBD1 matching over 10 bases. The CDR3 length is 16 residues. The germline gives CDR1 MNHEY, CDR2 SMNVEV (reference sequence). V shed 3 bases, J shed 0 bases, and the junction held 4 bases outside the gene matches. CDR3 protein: CASSLTGGPPNYGYTF. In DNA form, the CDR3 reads TGTGCCAGCAGTTTGACAGGGGGCCCCCCTAACTATGGCTACACCTTC.

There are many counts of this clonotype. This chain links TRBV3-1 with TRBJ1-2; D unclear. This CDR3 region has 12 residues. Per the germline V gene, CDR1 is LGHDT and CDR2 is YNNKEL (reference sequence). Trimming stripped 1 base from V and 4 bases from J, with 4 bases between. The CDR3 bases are TGTGCCAGCAGCCAAGGTACCTATGGCTACACCTTC. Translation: CASSQGTYGYTF.

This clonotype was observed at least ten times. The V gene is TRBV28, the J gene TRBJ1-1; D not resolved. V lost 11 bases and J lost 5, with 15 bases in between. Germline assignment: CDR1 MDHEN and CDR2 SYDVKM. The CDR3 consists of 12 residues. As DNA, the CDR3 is TGTGCCTCATCCCAAGGGCGAACTGAAGCTTTCTTT. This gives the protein CASSQGRTEAFF.

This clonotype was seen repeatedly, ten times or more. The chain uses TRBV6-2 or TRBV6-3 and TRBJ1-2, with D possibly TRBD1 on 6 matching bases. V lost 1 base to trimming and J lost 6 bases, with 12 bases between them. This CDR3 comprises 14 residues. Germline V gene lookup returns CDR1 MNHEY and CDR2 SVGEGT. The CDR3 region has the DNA TGTGCCAGCAGTTACTTGGGATACAGGGATGGCTACACCTTC. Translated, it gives CASSYLGYRDGYTF.

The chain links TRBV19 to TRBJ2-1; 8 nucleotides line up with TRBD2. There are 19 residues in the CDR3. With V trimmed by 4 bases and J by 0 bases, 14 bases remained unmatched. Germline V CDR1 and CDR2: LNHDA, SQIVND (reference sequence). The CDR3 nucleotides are TGTGCCAGTAGTAATGGGGCGGGAGGTACTAAAAGCTCCTACAATGAGCAGTTCTTC. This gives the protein CASSNGAGGTKSSYNEQFF.

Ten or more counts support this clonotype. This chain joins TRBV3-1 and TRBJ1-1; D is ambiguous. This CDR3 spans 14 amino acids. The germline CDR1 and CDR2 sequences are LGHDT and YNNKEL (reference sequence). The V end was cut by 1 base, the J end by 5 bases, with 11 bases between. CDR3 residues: CASSQGTGGTEAFF. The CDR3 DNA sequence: TGTGCCAGCAGCCAAGGGACCGGAGGGACTGAAGCTTTCTTT.

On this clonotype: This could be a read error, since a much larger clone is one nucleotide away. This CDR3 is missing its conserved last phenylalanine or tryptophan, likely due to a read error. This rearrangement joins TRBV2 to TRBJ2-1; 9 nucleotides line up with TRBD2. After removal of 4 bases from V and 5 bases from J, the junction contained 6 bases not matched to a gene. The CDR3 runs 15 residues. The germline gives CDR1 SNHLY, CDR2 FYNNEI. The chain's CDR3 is CASSVALAGHNEQFL. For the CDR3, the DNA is TGTGCCAGCAGTGTGGCACTAGCGGGCCACAATGAGCAGTTCCTC.